This T cell receptor (beta chain) appears in the sequencing data of a study of early T cells in non-severe SARS-CoV-2 infection. About the research overall: Sequencing targeted bulk RNA from unsorted whole blood, leaving chains unpaired.

The study, taken as a whole, reports: Database matching using VDJdb favored anti-spike CD8 responses, with private and CD4 specificities left missing.

The table lists this clonotype with many counts. Its antigen is not identified. V gave up 1 base and J gave up 1 base; unmatched junction bases: 12. CDR1 and CDR2 (germline): SGHRS, YFSETQ. The CDR3 is 19 residues long. Individual cDNA molecules were tagged with unique molecular identifiers, the study reported. TCRdb itself ran the 5' RACE reads through MiXCR, one entry per CDR3 protein. The data contain 40,000 to 60,000 distinct CDR3 sequences, roughly 6% of them seen just once; the ten biggest clones take up approximately 2.8%. This TCR derives from an adult who was a healthcare worker with PCR-confirmed SARS-CoV-2 infection or an uninfected control (not recorded which). The V call is TRBV5-1, the J call TRBJ2-2, with TRBD1 matching 8 bases. Specimen: whole blood, collected at baseline. The CDR3 sequence: CASSLYPRTGTGNTGELFF. The CDR3 DNA follows: TGCGCCAGCAGCTTGTACCCCAGGACCGGGACAGGGAACACCGGGGAGCTGTTTTTT.